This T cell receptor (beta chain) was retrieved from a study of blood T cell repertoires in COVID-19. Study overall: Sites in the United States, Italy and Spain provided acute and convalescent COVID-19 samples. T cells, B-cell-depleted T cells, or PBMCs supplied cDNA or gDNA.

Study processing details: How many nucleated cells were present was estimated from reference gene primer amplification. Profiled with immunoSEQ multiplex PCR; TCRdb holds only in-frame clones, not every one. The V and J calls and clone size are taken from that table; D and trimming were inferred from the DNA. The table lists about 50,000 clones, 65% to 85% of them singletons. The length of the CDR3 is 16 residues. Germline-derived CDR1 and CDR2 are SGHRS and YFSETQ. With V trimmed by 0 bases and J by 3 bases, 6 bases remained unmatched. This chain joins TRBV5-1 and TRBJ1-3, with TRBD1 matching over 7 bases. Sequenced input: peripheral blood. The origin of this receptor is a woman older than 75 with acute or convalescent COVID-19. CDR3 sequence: CASSLGATGDGNTIYF. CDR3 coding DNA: TGCGCCAGCAGCTTGGGTGCAACAGGGGATGGAAACACCATATATTTT.